The next 26 T cell receptor beta chains were all read from a single sample in a study of blood T cell repertoires in COVID-19. Sequencing used immunoSEQ multiplex PCR; TCRdb keeps in-frame clones, though not all of them. Of fewer than 500,000 clones listed, 70% to 90% are singletons. Input material: PBMCs or T cells enriched from blood (not recorded which). The receptors shown here come from a woman between 18 and 30 years old with acute COVID-19.

The chain is built from TRBV4-3 and TRBJ2-3; the D is unclear. The germline V gene has CDR1 LGHNA and CDR2 YSLEER. This CDR3 is 13 amino acids long. Trimming cost V 4 bases and J 0 bases, with 5 bases left between them. CDR3 nucleotide sequence: TGCGCCAGCAGCCTGCGCAGCACAGATACGCAGTATTTT. Protein: CASSLRSTDTQYF.

V and J are TRBV28 and TRBJ1-5, with 11 bases fitting TRBD1. The V and J ends lost 6 bases and 4 bases, in that order; junction bases with no gene match: 2. Germline V gene sequence: CDR1 MDHEN, CDR2 SYDVKM. The CDR3 runs to 14 residues. The CDR3 sequence is CASSGTGGNQPQHF. The CDR3 nucleotides are TGTGCCAGCAGCGGGACAGGGGGAAATCAGCCCCAGCATTTT.

V gene TRBV4-2 combines with J gene TRBJ1-5; 10 bases align to TRBD1. Looked up from germline, CDR1 is LGHNA and CDR2 is YNFKEQ. This CDR3 has 15 residues. J lost 6 bases, V lost 1 base, and 3 bases had no gene match. DNA for the CDR3: TGTGCCAGCAGCCAAGGACAGGGGGCTAGTCAGCCCCAGCATTTT. Translation gives CASSQGQGASQPQHF.

J is TRBJ1-1 and V is TRBV7-3, with D possibly being TRBD1 (6 bases). Germline V gives CDR1 SGHTA, CDR2 FQGTGA. The CDR3 sequence is 14 residues long. V lost 5 bases, J lost 1 base, and 11 bases lay in between. The CDR3 sequence is CASSPDRTNTEAFF. The CDR3 bases are TGTGCCAGCAGCCCCGACAGGACGAACACTGAAGCTTTCTTT.

The rearrangement joins TRBV18 to TRBJ1-1; the D is unclear. V was pared by 5 bases and J by 1 base, with 5 bases between. The V gene's germline CDR1 is KGHSH and CDR2 LQKENI. The CDR3 runs 12 residues. CDR3 amino acids: CASSRGNTEAFF. CDR3 DNA sequence: TGTGCCAGCTCAAGAGGGAACACTGAAGCTTTCTTT.

This chain joins TRBV19 and TRBJ1-2, with D tentatively TRBD1 (6 bases). CDR3 length: 13 residues. V shed 2 bases and J shed 7 bases, with 11 bases lying between them. The V gene's germline CDR1 is LNHDA and CDR2 SQIVND (reference sequence). DNA for the CDR3: TGTGCCAGTAGTATATCTGGGGGCTTTGGCTACACCTTC. Its protein product is CASSISGGFGYTF. The full variable domain, in which reference TRBV19 and TRBJ1-2 provide the parts outside the CDR3, is DGGITQSPKYLFRKEGQNVTLSCEQNLNHDAMYWYRQDPGQGLRLIYYSQIVNDFQKGDIAEGYSVSREKKESFPLTVTSAQKNPTAFYLCASSISGGFGYTFGSGTRLTVV.

The chain combines TRBV10-3 with TRBJ2-7; tentative D call: TRBD2 (5 bases). In germline, CDR1 is ENHRY, CDR2 SYGVKD. The CDR3 is made up of 15 amino acids. V was cut by 6 bases and J by 4 bases, with 19 bases left in between. The CDR3: CAISSPGSGEYEQYF. The CDR3, as DNA: TGTGCCATCAGCTCCCCGGGAAGCGGAGAGTACGAGCAGTACTTC.

The chain combines TRBV24-1 with TRBJ2-3; possibly TRBD2 for D (6 bases). Germline CDR1 is KGHDR and CDR2 is SFDVKD. The CDR3 is made up of 17 amino acids. Trimming cost V 5 bases and J 3 bases, with 20 bases left between them. Written as DNA, the CDR3 is TGTGCCACCAGTGGCCCTTTCGGGGGAGGACAAACAGATACGCAGTATTTT. It yields the protein CATSGPFGGGQTDTQYF.

The chain recombines TRBV5-1 with TRBJ1-6; 12 bases map to TRBD1. The germline CDR1 and CDR2 sequences are SGHRS and YFSETQ. This CDR3 has 19 amino acids. J gave up 7 bases and V 4 bases, and 15 bases lay outside the gene matches. CDR3 residues: CASSPRSGGTGGKNSPLHF. CDR3 sequence (DNA): TGCGCCAGCAGCCCCCGGAGCGGGGGGACAGGGGGCAAAAATTCACCCCTCCACTTT.

The chain carries TRBV12-3 or TRBV12-4 and TRBJ2-3, with a tentative D call TRBD2 (6 bases). The CDR3 has 13 amino acids. Trimming left V 3 bases short and J 6 bases short, with 10 bases between. This CDR3 reads CASSFFAGDTQYF. Written as DNA, the CDR3 is TGTGCCAGCAGTTTCTTCGCGGGGGATACGCAGTATTTT.

The gene calls are TRBV10-3 and TRBJ1-6; tentative D call: TRBD1 (5 bases). The V and J ends lost 4 bases and 0 bases respectively, with 7 bases between them. Germline loops: CDR1 ENHRY, CDR2 SYGVKD. CDR3 length: 15 residues. The CDR3 loop is CAISGGSSYNSPLHF. Here the CDR3 DNA reads TGTGCCATCAGTGGGGGCAGCTCCTATAATTCACCCCTCCACTTT.

The chain recombines TRBV10-2 with TRBJ2-1; 8 nucleotides line up with TRBD2. V shed 0 bases and J 5 bases; nucleotides not matched to a gene: 3. From germline, CDR1 is WSHSY and CDR2 SAAADI. This CDR3 region has 15 residues. CDR3 residues: CASSESSGMNNEQFF. The CDR3 DNA follows: TGCGCCAGCAGTGAGTCTAGCGGGATGAACAATGAGCAGTTCTTC.

This rearrangement joins TRBV27 to TRBJ2-1; 7 positions match TRBD1. V shed 6 bases, J shed 3 bases, and the junction held 11 bases outside the gene matches. This CDR3 contains 16 residues. Per germline, CDR1 MNHEY and CDR2 SMNVEV (reference sequence). The CDR3 DNA reads as TGTGCCAGCAGACCTATGGACAGGTCGGTCTACAATGAGCAGTTCTTC. This encodes CASRPMDRSVYNEQFF.

V is TRBV6-4 and J is TRBJ2-2; 8 bases are shared with TRBD2. There are 14 residues in the CDR3. With 8 bases clipped from V and 5 bases from J, the junction kept 7 bases outside the gene matches. Germline V gene data show CDR1 as MRHNA and CDR2 as SNTAGT. CDR3 DNA sequence: TGTGCCAGCCGTGGCGGGGGGTTTACCGGGGAGCTGTTTTTT. This gives the protein CASRGGGFTGELFF.

J is TRBJ1-1 and V is TRBV19, with a tentative D call TRBD1 (5 bases). The germline CDR1 and CDR2 sequences are LNHDA and SQIVND (reference sequence). The CDR3 covers 16 residues. With 3 bases removed from V and 5 bases from J, the gap between germline ends came to 19 bases. The CDR3 DNA reads TGTGCCAGTAGTATCGACAGAACCCCCATGAGGACTGAAGCTTTCTTT. It translates to CASSIDRTPMRTEAFF.

V is TRBV19 and J is TRBJ1-5, with 9 bases fitting TRBD1. This CDR3 spans 16 amino acids. Germline CDR1 is LNHDA and CDR2 is SQIVND (reference sequence). V was pared by 3 bases and J by 0 bases, with 3 bases of the junction left unmatched. The CDR3 nucleotides read TGTGCCAGTAGTATGTGGGACAGGGATAGCAATCAGCCCCAGCATTTT. Its translation is CASSMWDRDSNQPQHF. Combining the CDR3 with reference TRBV19 and TRBJ1-5 gives the whole variable domain DGGITQSPKYLFRKEGQNVTLSCEQNLNHDAMYWYRQDPGQGLRLIYYSQIVNDFQKGDIAEGYSVSREKKESFPLTVTSAQKNPTAFYLCASSMWDRDSNQPQHFGDGTRLSIL.

This rearrangement joins TRBV10-2 to TRBJ1-2, with no clear D. Germline V gene sequence: CDR1 WSHSY, CDR2 SAAADI. Trimming pared 7 bases from V and 3 bases from J, leaving 12 bases between. There are 13 residues in the CDR3. The CDR3 reads CASTLDIYYGYTF. The CDR3 nucleotides read TGCGCCAGCACCCTTGACATCTACTATGGCTACACCTTC.

The V gene is TRBV3-1 (or the pseudogene TRBV3-2), the J gene TRBJ2-1, with 9 bases aligning to TRBD2. Germline CDR1 is LGHDT and CDR2 is YNNKEL (reference sequence). V trimming: 1 base; J trimming: 0 bases; junction bases outside the gene matches: 10. The CDR3 has 19 amino acids. The CDR3 loop is CASSQVSSGKPISYNEQFF. CDR3 sequence (DNA): TGTGCCAGCAGCCAAGTTTCTAGCGGGAAGCCGATCTCCTACAATGAGCAGTTCTTC.

The V gene is TRBV7-2, the J gene TRBJ2-7, with TRBD1 matching over 9 bases. The CDR3 length is 15 residues. The ends lost 5 bases at V and 4 bases at J; junction bases unmatched: 9. Germline V gene data show CDR1 as SGHTA and CDR2 as FQGNSA. The CDR3 coding sequence is TGTGCCAGCAGCCCCCGGGACAGGGCTTCGTACGAGCAGTACTTC. Its protein is CASSPRDRASYEQYF.

J is TRBJ1-6 and V is TRBV19; D might be TRBD1 (5 bases). This CDR3 has 13 residues. The V gene lost 10 bases and the J gene lost 10 bases, with 17 bases spanning the gap. Germline CDR1 reads LNHDA; CDR2 reads SQIVND (reference sequence). CDR3 sequence: CATGEGSRSPLHF. The CDR3 DNA reads as TGTGCCACCGGGGAGGGGTCTCGATCACCCCTCCACTTT.

The J gene is TRBJ1-3, the V gene TRBV4-2; D call uncertain. The germline V gene has CDR1 LGHNA and CDR2 YNFKEQ. This CDR3 spans 16 amino acids. V dropped 0 bases and J dropped 0 bases, with 9 bases sitting between them. CDR3 sequence (DNA): TGTGCCAGCAGCCAAGATGGGCGGGCCTCTGGAAACACCATATATTTT. Translation: CASSQDGRASGNTIYF.

The chain has TRBV2 and TRBJ1-6; D may be TRBD1 (5 bases). The CDR3 contains 14 residues. V shed 8 bases and J shed 10 bases, with 18 bases lying between them. The germline CDR1 and CDR2 sequences are SNHLY and FYNNEI. The CDR3 spells CASALGGGWSPLHF. CDR3 DNA: TGTGCCAGCGCATTAGGCGGGGGTTGGTCACCCCTCCACTTT. The whole variable domain, remainder taken from reference TRBV2 and TRBJ1-6, is EPEVTQTPSHQVTQMGQEVILRCVPISNHLYFYWYRQILGQKVEFLVSFYNNEISEKSEIFDDQFSVERPDGSNFTLKIRSTKLEDSAMYFCASALGGGWSPLHFGNGTRLTVT.

In this sample, this clone turned up once. J is TRBJ1-1 and V is TRBV10-1; maybe TRBD1 (5 bases). This CDR3 is built from 13 residues. The germline CDR1 and CDR2 sequences are WNHNN and SYGVQD (reference sequence). With 2 bases removed from V and 5 bases from J, the gap between germline ends came to 9 bases. CDR3 sequence reads: CASSETPGTEAFF. The DNA of the CDR3 is TGCGCCAGCAGTGAGACCCCAGGGACTGAAGCTTTCTTT.

CDR3 nucleotides: TGTGCCAGCAGCTTCCAGGGAGGAGGTGAAAAACTGTTTTTT. Protein product: CASSFQGGGEKLFF. The genes are TRBV5-4 and TRBJ1-4, with D possibly being TRBD1 (5 bases). Germline-derived CDR1 and CDR2 are SGHNT and YYREEE (reference sequence). V lost 2 bases and J 7 bases, leaving 12 bases between the germline ends. CDR3 length equals 14 residues.

With respect to this clone: Within the sample, other DNA sequences also encode this same CDR3. This chain connects TRBV27 to TRBJ2-7, with 9 bases identical to TRBD1. From germline, CDR1 is MNHEY and CDR2 SMNVEV (reference sequence). The CDR3 sequence is 14 residues long. Losses at the gene ends were 6 bases for V and 0 bases for J; bases not matched to a gene: 3. CDR3 sequence reads: CASRPGQGSYEQYF. In nucleotides, the CDR3 is TGTGCCAGCAGACCGGGACAGGGCTCCTACGAGCAGTACTTC.

J is TRBJ1-5 and V is TRBV7-2; no clear D. Germline V gene sequence: CDR1 SGHTA, CDR2 FQGNSA. This CDR3 comprises 17 residues. V was trimmed by 5 bases and J by 0 bases, leaving 17 bases between them. This CDR3 is CASSLTRIVYSNQPQHF. The DNA of the CDR3 is TGTGCCAGCAGCCTAACGCGGATAGTCTATAGCAATCAGCCCCAGCATTTT.